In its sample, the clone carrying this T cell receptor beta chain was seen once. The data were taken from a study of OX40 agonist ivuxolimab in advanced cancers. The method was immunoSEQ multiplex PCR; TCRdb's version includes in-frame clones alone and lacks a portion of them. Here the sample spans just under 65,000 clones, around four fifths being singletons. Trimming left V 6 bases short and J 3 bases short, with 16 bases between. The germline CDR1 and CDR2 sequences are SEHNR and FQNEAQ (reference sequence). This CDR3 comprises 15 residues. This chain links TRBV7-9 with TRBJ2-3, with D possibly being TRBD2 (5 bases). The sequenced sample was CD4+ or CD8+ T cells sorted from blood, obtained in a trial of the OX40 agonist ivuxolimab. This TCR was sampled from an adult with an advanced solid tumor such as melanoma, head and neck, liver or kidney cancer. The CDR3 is CASSAVGRGTDTQYF. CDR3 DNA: TGTGCCAGCAGTGCCGTAGGGAGAGGGACAGATACGCAGTATTTT.